Each of the 10 T cell receptor delta chains below was sequenced from the same sample in a study of gammadelta T cells in human blood. TCRdb re-called the RT-PCR reads with CATT. The sample has over a thousand delta-chain clones, less than 2% seen once. The source material was non-Vgamma9Vdelta2 gamma-delta T cells from adult blood. The receptors here all came from a human donor.

This clone turned up a few times. Given a much more abundant clone one base away, this may be a read error. The V gene is TRDV3, the J gene TRDJ1; D gene ambiguous. V was cut by 2 bases and J by 0 bases, with 19 bases left in between. This CDR3 region has 16 residues. CDR1 and CDR2 (germline): TVYSNPD, GDNSRS (reference sequence). DNA for the CDR3: TGTGCCTTTGAGATTCCCCCTCTCTCCGACACCGATAAACTCATCTTT. Translated: CAFEIPPLSDTDKLIF. The full variable domain, completed using reference TRDV3 and TRDJ1, is CDKVTQSSPDQTVASGSEVVLLCTYDTVYSNPDLFWYRIRPDYSFQFVFYGDNSRSEGADFTQGRFSVKHILTQKAFHLVISPVRTEDSATYYCAFEIPPLSDTDKLIFGKGTRVTVEP.

The chain combines TRDV1 with TRDJ1; a possible D gene is TRDD2 (5 bases). TCRdb records no J gene; here it was assigned by comparing the DNA to germline. Germline values: CDR1 TSWWSYY, CDR2 QGS. This CDR3 comprises 18 residues. The ends were cut back, 0 bases at V and 1 base at J, with 18 bases in the middle. The CDR3 loop is CALGELRSYKRVTDKLIF. The CDR3, as DNA: TGTGCTCTTGGGGAACTTAGGTCCTATAAAAGGGTCACCGATAAACTCATCTTT.

Note on this clone: It is likely a read error: a sequence one base away is far more abundant. The gene calls are TRDV1 and TRDJ1; D unresolved. The V end lost 5 bases, the J end lost 6 bases, and 13 bases lay between the germline ends. This CDR3 contains 13 residues. From germline, CDR1 is TSWWSYY and CDR2 QGS. In DNA form, the CDR3 reads TGTGCTCTTGGGAACCGTGGGACCAATAAACTCATCTTT. Protein sequence: CALGNRGTNKLIF.

This clone is medium-sized by share. The chain uses TRDV1 and TRDJ1; 8 bases match TRDD3. V dropped 9 bases and J dropped 1; count of bases not matched to a gene: 34. Germline CDR1 reads TSWWSYY; CDR2 reads QGS. This CDR3 spans 23 amino acids. As DNA, the CDR3 is TGTGCTCTCAGCTTCCGAACTTTGGAGTTTACTGGGGGTTCACAAGGGGGCACCGATAAACTCATCTTT. Translated, it gives CALSFRTLEFTGGSQGGTDKLIF.

About this clone itself: This probably arose from a read error, given a far larger clone one base away. This sequence joins TRDV1 and TRDJ1, with D maybe TRDD3 (7 bases). V was cut by 1 base and J by 0 bases, with 39 bases left in between. CDR1 is TSWWSYY and CDR2 is QGS in the germline V gene. The CDR3 is 25 residues long. The CDR3 coding sequence is TGTGCTCTTGGGGAACCAGGTTATTCGGTCCTACGGTCGGGGGATCCCCCTATGTACACCGATAAACTCATCTTT. As protein: CALGEPGYSVLRSGDPPMYTDKLIF.

This clone is large by share. V and J are TRDV1 and TRDJ1; possible D gene TRDD3, 5 bases. V was clipped by 5 bases and J by 8 bases, with 30 bases between them. Per the germline V gene, CDR1 is TSWWSYY and CDR2 is QGS. This CDR3 comprises 18 residues. The CDR3 DNA is TGTGCTCTTGGGAACTCGGGCTACGGGGGCGTCCCCTCCGGGAAACTCATCTTT. Its translation: CALGNSGYGGVPSGKLIF.

This clone has a handful of counts. The TCRdb protein, from a much larger clone, departs from this DNA's translation at residue 14, likely by read error; the protein shown derives from the DNA. The chain carries TRDV1 and TRDJ1, with 9 positions matching TRDD2. This CDR3 is 17 amino acids long. From germline, CDR1 is TSWWSYY and CDR2 QGS. The CDR3, as DNA: TGTGCTCTTGGGGACCTCCTTCCTACGGGCTACACCGATAGACTCATCTTT. It translates to CALGDLLPTGYTDRLIF.

A note on this clone: A read error is possible here, since a much larger clone lies one base away. The rearrangement uses TRDV1 and TRDJ1, with D perhaps given as TRDD2 or TRDD3 (9 bases each). This CDR3 has 19 amino acids. Germline values: CDR1 TSWWSYY, CDR2 QGS. The V end was cut by 5 bases, the J end by 0 bases, with 25 bases between. The CDR3 protein is CALGSPSYGSGGYTDKLIF. The CDR3 nucleotides are TGTGCTCTTGGGAGCCCTTCCTACGGGTCTGGGGGATACACCGATAAACTCATCTTT.

This clone is medium-sized in the sample. J is TRDJ1 and V is TRDV2, with 7 bases matching TRDD3. V trimming: 1 base; J trimming: 2 bases; junction bases outside the gene matches: 3. Germline-derived CDR1 and CDR2 are GEAIGNYY and EKD. This CDR3 is 14 amino acids long. The CDR3 DNA reads as TGTGCCTGTGACACGGAGGGGGATACCGATAAACTCATCTTT. It codes for CACDTEGDTDKLIF.

This clone is medium-sized in the sample. This chain uses TRDV1 with TRDJ1; 12 nucleotides agree with TRDD3. CDR1 is TSWWSYY, CDR2 QGS, per germline. V shed 3 bases, J shed 7 bases, and the junction held 27 bases outside the gene matches. The CDR3 runs 22 residues. CDR3 sequence: CALGDQLGPSLGTGGYNFKLIF. The CDR3 coding sequence is TGTGCTCTTGGGGACCAACTCGGGCCTTCCCTTGGTACTGGGGGATACAATTTTAAACTCATCTTT.